The rows below give T cell receptor beta chains drawn from one sample of a study of cytomegalovirus exposure and HLA in healthy donors. The table came from immunoSEQ multiplex PCR; TCRdb's copy has only in-frame clones and leaves some out. The table has fewer than 200,000 clones, roughly 70% seen once. What was sequenced was PBMCs. The source of these receptors is a woman between 25 and 40 years old in good health and CMV-seronegative. CDR3s include the opening cysteine and the closing phenylalanine or tryptophan. D genes are given only for firm matches. Size is stated for part of the rows, as once, few or many counts, or as a class when the clone is expanded.

NA	TRBV2	TRBJ2-7	13	NA	TGTGCCAGCAGTGATTCTGACAGGCCGGAGCAGTACTTC	CASSDSDRPEQYF
NA	TRBV7-6	TRBJ2-7	15	TRBD1	TGTGCCAGCAGCTTAGGGACAGGGAATACCTACGAGCAGTACTTC	CASSLGTGNTYEQYF
few	TRBV29-1	TRBJ2-1	12	NA	TGCAGCGTTATGACTGGAGGCAATGAGCAGTTCTTC	CSVMTGGNEQFF
NA	TRBV27	TRBJ2-7	14	TRBD2	TGTGCCAGCAGTTTAGGACTAGCGAACTACGAGCAGTACTTC	CASSLGLANYEQYF
NA	TRBV11-2	TRBJ2-7	17	TRBD2	TGTGCCAGCAGCTTACTGTGGGGGGGATGGGCTACCTACGAGCAGTACTTC	CASSLLWGGWATYEQYF
NA	TRBV2	TRBJ2-7	11	NA	TGTGCCAGCAGGACCAACTACCCGTGGTACTTC	CASRTNYPWYF
NA	TRBV11-2	TRBJ2-7	15	NA	TGTGCCAGCAGCCCTTTTGGTAGGACATCCTACGAGCAGTACTTC	CASSPFGRTSYEQYF
NA	TRBV27	TRBJ2-2	14	NA	TGTGCCAGCAGTCCCCGACAGGCGGGCGGGGAGCTGTTTTTT	CASSPRQAGGELFF
NA	TRBV12-2	TRBJ2-4	12	NA	TGTGCAAGTCGCCCAGAGGGAAACATTCAGTACTTC	CASRPEGNIQYF
NA	TRBV4-1	TRBJ2-1	15	TRBD1	TGCGCCAGCAGCTTGTTGGGACAGGGTAGCCATGAGCAGTTCTTC	CASSLLGQGSHEQFF
NA	TRBV28	TRBJ1-2	13	TRBD1	TGTGCCAGCAGCCTTGACAGGGTAAAGGGCTACACCTTC	CASSLDRVKGYTF
NA	TRBV9	TRBJ1-2	14	TRBD1	TGTGCCAGCAGCCCACAGGGGGGGAACTATGGCTACACCTTC	CASSPQGGNYGYTF
NA	TRBV4-1	TRBJ2-2	16	TRBD2	TGCGCCAGCAGCCAAGCTAGCGGGGCGAACACCGGGGAGCTGTTTTTT	CASSQASGANTGELFF
NA	TRBV5-4	TRBJ1-4	16	NA	TGTGCCAGCAGCTTGGTAGGGGGAAACTCTAATGAAAAACTGTTTTTT	CASSLVGGNSNEKLFF
NA	TRBV2	TRBJ1-5	15	NA	TGTGCCAGCAGTGTACGTCTAACAGGGAGTCAGCCCCAGCATTTT	CASSVRLTGSQPQHF
NA	TRBV6-1	TRBJ2-7	16	NA	TGTGCCAGCAGTGAAGCATTTCGGTCCTCTTCTCACGAGCAGTACTTC	CASSEAFRSSSHEQYF
NA	TRBV27	TRBJ2-7	12	NA	TGTGCCAGCAGCTCCAGGGGCTACGAGCAGTACTTC	CASSSRGYEQYF
NA	TRBV7-9	TRBJ2-2	17	TRBD2	TGTGCCAGCAGCTCGGGACTAGCGGGATTCAACACCGGGGAGCTGTTTTTT	CASSSGLAGFNTGELFF
NA	TRBV29-1	TRBJ1-2	14	TRBD1	TGCAGCGTCGCGACATCAGGGGGCGACTATGGCTACACCTTC	CSVATSGGDYGYTF
NA	TRBV6-5	TRBJ2-7	14	NA	TGTGCCAGCAGTCTACAGGGAGGGCCCTACGAGCAGTACTTC	CASSLQGGPYEQYF
NA	TRBV5-1	TRBJ2-5	17	TRBD2	TGCGCCAGCAGCCTGGCGGGACTAGCCCGTACCCGGGAGACCCAGTACTTC	CASSLAGLARTRETQYF
NA	TRBV7-3	TRBJ2-1	18	TRBD2	TGTGCCAGCAGCTTAACCCCCCGACTAGCGGGAGGGGAGAATGAGCAGTTCTTC	CASSLTPRLAGGENEQFF
NA	TRBV2	TRBJ2-3	15	NA	TGTGCCAGCAGTGAAGACAGAACTAGCACAGATACGCAGTATTTT	CASSEDRTSTDTQYF
NA	TRBV6-1	TRBJ2-7	15	TRBD2	TGTGCCAGCAGTACTACTAGCGGGGGCTCCTACGAGCAGTACTTC	CASSTTSGGSYEQYF
NA	TRBV14	TRBJ2-2	18	TRBD2	TGTGCCAGCAGCCAAGCCATAGCGGGGGACCCGAACACCGGGGAGCTGTTTTTT	CASSQAIAGDPNTGELFF
NA	TRBV19	TRBJ1-3	16	NA	TGTGCCAGTAGTTTCCACAGGCCGAGCTCTGGAAACACCATATATTTT	CASSFHRPSSGNTIYF
once	TRBV6-5	TRBJ1-1	16	TRBD1	TGTGCCAGCAGTTACGACAGGGGAAGTTTGAACACTGAAGCTTTCTTT	CASSYDRGSLNTEAFF
NA	TRBV5-1	TRBJ1-1	14	NA	TGCGCCAGCAGCTCCGGAGACAGGAACACTGAAGCTTTCTTT	CASSSGDRNTEAFF
NA	TRBV19	TRBJ2-2	12	NA	TGTGCCAGTAGGACTTCGACCGGGGAGCTGTTTTTT	CASRTSTGELFF
NA	TRBV30	TRBJ2-1	13	TRBD2	TGTGCCTGGAGCAGCGGGAGCGGGTATGAGCAGTTCTTC	CAWSSGSGYEQFF
once	TRBV6-4	TRBJ1-1	15	NA	TGTGCCAGCAGTGACTCGATAAATCCGGGCACTGAAGCTTTCTTT	CASSDSINPGTEAFF
NA	TRBV6-1	TRBJ2-5	15	NA	TGTGCCAGCAGTACTTTCCGAGGGCGAGGAGAGACCCAGTACTTC	CASSTFRGRGETQYF
NA	TRBV7-8	TRBJ2-2	18	TRBD1	TGTGCCAGCAGCCTAGGACAGGGGGCTAGGGGTGACACCGGGGAGCTGTTTTTT	CASSLGQGARGDTGELFF
NA	TRBV19	TRBJ2-3	11	NA	TGTGCCAGTAGTACGGGGTTGGCGCAGTATTTT	CASSTGLAQYF
NA	TRBV12-5	TRBJ1-4	15	NA	TGTGCTAGTGGAGCCTGGGAGAAGACTAATGAAAAACTGTTTTTT	CASGAWEKTNEKLFF
once	TRBV9	TRBJ1-1	13	NA	TGTGCCAGCAGCTCTCACAGGAACACTGAAGCTTTCTTT	CASSSHRNTEAFF
NA	TRBV27	TRBJ2-1	15	TRBD2	TGTGCCAGCAGTATACAGCGGGGGGGTTACAATGAGCAGTTCTTC	CASSIQRGGYNEQFF
NA	TRBV2	TRBJ2-7	15	TRBD2	TGTGCCAGCAGTGAAGCGCTAGCGGGGGGGCTCGGGCAGTACTTC	CASSEALAGGLGQYF
few	TRBV9	TRBJ2-5	16	TRBD1	TGTGCCAGCAGCGTAGGAACAGGGGGCTTTGGAGAGACCCAGTACTTC	CASSVGTGGFGETQYF
NA	TRBV7-2	TRBJ2-3	16	NA	TGTGCCAGCAGCTTAAAGCCACCCCCCGGCACAGATACGCAGTATTTT	CASSLKPPPGTDTQYF
NA	TRBV5-1	TRBJ2-5	15	NA	TGCGCCAGCAGCACACCTGGGGGGGCCGGGGAGACCCAGTACTTC	CASSTPGGAGETQYF
NA	TRBV5-1	TRBJ1-2	14	NA	TGCGCCAGCAGCTCGGACTCACGAAACTATGGCTACACCTTC	CASSSDSRNYGYTF